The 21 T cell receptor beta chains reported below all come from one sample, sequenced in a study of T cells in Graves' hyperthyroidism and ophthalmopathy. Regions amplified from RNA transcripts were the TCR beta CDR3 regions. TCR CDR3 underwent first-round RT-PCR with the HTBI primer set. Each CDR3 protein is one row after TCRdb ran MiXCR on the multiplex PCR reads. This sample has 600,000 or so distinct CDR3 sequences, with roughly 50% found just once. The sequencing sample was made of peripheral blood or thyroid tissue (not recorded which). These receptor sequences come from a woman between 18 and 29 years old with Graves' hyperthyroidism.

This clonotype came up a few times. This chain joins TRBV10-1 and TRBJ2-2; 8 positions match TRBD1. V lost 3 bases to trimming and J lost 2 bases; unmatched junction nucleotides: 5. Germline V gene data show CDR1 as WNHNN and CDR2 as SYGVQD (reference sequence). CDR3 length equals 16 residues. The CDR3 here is CASSDKDRANTGELFF. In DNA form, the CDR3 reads TGCGCCAGCAGTGATAAGGACAGGGCCAACACCGGGGAGCTGTTTTTT.

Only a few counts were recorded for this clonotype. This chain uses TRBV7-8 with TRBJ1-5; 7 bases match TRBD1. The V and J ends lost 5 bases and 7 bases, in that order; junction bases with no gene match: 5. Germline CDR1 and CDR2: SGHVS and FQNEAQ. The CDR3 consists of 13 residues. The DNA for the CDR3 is TGTGCCAGCAGCCAGACAGGGTGGCAGCCCCAGCATTTT. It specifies CASSQTGWQPQHF.

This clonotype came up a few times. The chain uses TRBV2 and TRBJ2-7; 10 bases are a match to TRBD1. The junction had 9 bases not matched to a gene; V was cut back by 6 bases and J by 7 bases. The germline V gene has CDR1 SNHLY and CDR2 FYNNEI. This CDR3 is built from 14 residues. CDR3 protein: CASSADRGPREQYF. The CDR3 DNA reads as TGTGCCAGCAGCGCAGACAGGGGGCCTCGTGAGCAGTACTTC. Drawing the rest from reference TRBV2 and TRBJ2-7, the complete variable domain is EPEVTQTPSHQVTQMGQEVILRCVPISNHLYFYWYRQILGQKVEFLVSFYNNEISEKSEIFDDQFSVERPDGSNFTLKIRSTKLEDSAMYFCASSADRGPREQYFGPGTRLTVT.

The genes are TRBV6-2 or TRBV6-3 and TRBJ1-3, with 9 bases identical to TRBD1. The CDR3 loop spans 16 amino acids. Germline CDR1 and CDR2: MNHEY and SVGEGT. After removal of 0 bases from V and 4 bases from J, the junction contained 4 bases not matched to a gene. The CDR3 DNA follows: TGTGCCAGCAGTTACTCCGGGACAGGGTACGGAAACACCATATATTTT. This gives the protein CASSYSGTGYGNTIYF.

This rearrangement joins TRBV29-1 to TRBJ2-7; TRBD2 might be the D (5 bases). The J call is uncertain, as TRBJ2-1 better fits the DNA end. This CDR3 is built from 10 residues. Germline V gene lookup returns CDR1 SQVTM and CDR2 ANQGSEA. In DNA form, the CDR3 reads TGCAGCGGCTGGGAGTTCGAGCAGTTCTTC. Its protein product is CSGWEFEQFF.

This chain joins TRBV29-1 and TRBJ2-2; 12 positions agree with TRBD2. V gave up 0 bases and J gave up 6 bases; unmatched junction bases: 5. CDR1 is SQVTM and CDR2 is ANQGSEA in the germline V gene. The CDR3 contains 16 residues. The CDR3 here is CSVEELAGGGAGELFF. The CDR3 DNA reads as TGCAGCGTTGAAGAACTAGCGGGAGGAGGGGCCGGGGAGCTGTTTTTT.

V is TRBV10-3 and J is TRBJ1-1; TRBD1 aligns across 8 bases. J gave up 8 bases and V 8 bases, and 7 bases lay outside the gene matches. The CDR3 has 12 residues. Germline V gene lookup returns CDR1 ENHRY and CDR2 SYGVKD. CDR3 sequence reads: CAIRSGGIEAFF. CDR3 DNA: TGTGCCATCCGGTCAGGGGGCATCGAAGCTTTCTTT.

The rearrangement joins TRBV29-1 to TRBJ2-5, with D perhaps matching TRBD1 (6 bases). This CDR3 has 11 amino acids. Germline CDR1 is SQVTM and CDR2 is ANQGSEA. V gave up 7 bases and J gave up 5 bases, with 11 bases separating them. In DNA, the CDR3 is TGCAGCGCAGGGGATGGGGAGACCCAGTACTTC. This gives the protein CSAGDGETQYF.

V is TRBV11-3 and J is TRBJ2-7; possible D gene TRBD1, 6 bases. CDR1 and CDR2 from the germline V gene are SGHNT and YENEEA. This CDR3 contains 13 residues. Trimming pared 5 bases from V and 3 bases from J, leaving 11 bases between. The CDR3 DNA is TGTGCCAGCAGCACACAGGGTAACTACGAGCAGTACTTC. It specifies CASSTQGNYEQYF.

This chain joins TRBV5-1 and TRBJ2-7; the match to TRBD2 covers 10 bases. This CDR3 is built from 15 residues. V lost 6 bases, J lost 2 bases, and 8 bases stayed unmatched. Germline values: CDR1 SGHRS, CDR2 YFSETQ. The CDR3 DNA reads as TGCGCCAGCATCTCTAGCGGGAGCGGCACCTACGAGCAGTACTTC. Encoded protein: CASISSGSGTYEQYF.

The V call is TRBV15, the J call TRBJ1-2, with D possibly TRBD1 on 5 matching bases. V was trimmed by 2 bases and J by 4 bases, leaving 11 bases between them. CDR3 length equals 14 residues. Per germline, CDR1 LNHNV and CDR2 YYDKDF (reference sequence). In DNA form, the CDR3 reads TGTGCCACCAGCAGACCGTGGGGCCCCTATGGCTACACCTTC. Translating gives CATSRPWGPYGYTF.

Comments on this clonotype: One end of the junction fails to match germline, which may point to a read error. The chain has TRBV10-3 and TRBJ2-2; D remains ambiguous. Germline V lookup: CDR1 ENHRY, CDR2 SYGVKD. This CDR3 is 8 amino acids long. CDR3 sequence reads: CAISEQFF. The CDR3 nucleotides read TGTGCCATCAGTGAGCAGTTTTTT.

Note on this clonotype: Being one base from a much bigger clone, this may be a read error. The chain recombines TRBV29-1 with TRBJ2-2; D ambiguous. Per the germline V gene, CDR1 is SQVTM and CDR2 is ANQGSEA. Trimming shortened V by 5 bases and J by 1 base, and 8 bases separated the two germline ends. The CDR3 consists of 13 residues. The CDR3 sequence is CSVSDGNTGELFF. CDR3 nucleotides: TGCAGCGTTTCGGACGGGAACACCGGGGAGCTGTTTTTT.

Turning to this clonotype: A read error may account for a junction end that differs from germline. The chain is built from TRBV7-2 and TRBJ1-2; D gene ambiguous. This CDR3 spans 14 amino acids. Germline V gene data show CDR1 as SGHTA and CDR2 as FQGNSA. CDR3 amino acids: CAGSLVGSNYGYTF. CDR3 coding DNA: TGTGCCGGCAGCTTAGTGGGCAGTAACTATGGCTACACCTTC.

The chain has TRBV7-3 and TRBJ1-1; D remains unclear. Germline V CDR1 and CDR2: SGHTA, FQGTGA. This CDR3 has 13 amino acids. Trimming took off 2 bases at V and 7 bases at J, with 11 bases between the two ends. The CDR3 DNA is TGTGCCAGCAGCTTAGGAGGAGAGATTGAAGCTTTCTTT. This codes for CASSLGGEIEAFF.

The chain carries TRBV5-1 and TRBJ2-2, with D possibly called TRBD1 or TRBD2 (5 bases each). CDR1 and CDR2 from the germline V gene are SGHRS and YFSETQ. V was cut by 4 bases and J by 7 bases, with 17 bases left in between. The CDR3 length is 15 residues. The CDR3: CASSLGEGEIGELFF. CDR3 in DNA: TGCGCCAGCAGCCTAGGGGAAGGGGAGATCGGGGAGCTGTTTTTT.

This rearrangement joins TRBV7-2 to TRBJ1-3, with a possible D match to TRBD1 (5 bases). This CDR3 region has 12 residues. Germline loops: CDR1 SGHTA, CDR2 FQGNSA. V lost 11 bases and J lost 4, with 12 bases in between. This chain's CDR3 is CAYYSGGNTIYF. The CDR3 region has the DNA TGTGCCTATTACTCAGGGGGAAACACCATATATTTT.

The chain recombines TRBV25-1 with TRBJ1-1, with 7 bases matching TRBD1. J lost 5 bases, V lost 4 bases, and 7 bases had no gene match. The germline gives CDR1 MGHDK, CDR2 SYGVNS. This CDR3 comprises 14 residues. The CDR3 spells CASSARQGWTEAFF. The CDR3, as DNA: TGTGCCAGCAGTGCCCGACAGGGTTGGACTGAAGCTTTCTTT.

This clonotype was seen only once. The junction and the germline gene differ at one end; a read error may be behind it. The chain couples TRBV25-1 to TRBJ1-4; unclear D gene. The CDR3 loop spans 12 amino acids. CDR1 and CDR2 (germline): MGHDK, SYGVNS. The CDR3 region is CASRDTTEKLFF. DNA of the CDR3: TGTGCCAGCAGAGATACTACTGAAAAACTGTTTTTT.

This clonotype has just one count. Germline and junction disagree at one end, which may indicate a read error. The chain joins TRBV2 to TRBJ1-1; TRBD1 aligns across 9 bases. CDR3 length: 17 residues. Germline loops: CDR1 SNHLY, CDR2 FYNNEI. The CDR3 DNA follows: TGTGCCATCAGTGGCTCCGGACAGGGGATTGGGGACACTGAAGCTTTCTTT. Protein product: CAISGSGQGIGDTEAFF.

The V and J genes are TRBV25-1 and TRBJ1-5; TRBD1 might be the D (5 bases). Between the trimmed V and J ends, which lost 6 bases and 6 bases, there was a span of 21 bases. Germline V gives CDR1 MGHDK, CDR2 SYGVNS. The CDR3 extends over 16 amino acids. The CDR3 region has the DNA TGTGCCAGCAGCCAAGATCGGGTCGGGGGTGGTCAGCCCCAGCATTTT. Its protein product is CASSQDRVGGGQPQHF.